The 2 T cell receptor beta chains in this list originate from one sample, sequenced in a study of blood T cell repertoires in COVID-19. The table came from immunoSEQ multiplex PCR; TCRdb's copy has only in-frame clones and leaves some out. The data contain approximately 200,000 clones, approximately 81% of them singletons. Specimen: peripheral blood. The source of these receptors is a man between 40 and 49 years old with acute or convalescent COVID-19.

In its sample, this clone was seen once. The chain employs TRBV5-4 and TRBJ1-2; D might be TRBD1 (6 bases). Germline CDR1 and CDR2: SGHNT and YYREEE (reference sequence). V was trimmed by 3 bases and J by 0 bases, leaving 12 bases between them. This CDR3 has 15 amino acids. As DNA, the CDR3 is TGTGCCAGCAGCTCAGACACAGGGACTAACTATGGCTACACCTTC. Residues: CASSSDTGTNYGYTF.

The chain links TRBV6-2 or TRBV6-3 to TRBJ2-2, with 9 bases fitting TRBD1. J lost 5 bases, V lost 6 bases, and 10 bases had no gene match. Germline CDR1 is MNHEY and CDR2 is SVGEGT. The CDR3 has 16 amino acids. In DNA form, the CDR3 reads TGTGCCAGCAGCTCCACCGGGACAGGGCGAACCGGGGAGCTGTTTTTT. This codes for CASSSTGTGRTGELFF.